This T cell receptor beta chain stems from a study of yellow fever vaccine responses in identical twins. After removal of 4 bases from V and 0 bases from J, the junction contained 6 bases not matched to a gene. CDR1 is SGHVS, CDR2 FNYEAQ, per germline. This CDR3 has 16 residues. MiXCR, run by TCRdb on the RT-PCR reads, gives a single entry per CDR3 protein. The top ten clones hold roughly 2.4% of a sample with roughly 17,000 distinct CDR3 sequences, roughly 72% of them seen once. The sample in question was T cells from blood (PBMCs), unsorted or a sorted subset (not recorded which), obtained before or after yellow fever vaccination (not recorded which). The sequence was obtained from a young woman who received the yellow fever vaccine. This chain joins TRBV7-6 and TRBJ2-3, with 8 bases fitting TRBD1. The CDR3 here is CASSSRRTGSTDTQYF. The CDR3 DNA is TGTGCCAGCAGCTCCCGAAGGACAGGGAGCACAGATACGCAGTATTTT. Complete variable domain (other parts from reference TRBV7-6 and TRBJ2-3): GAGVSQSPRYKVTKRGQDVALRCDPISGHVSLYWYRQALGQGPEFLTYFNYEAQQDKSGLPNDRFSAERPEGSISTLTIQRTEQRDSAMYRCASSSRRTGSTDTQYFGPGTRLTVL.